One and the same sample provided the 25 T cell receptor beta chains below, sequenced in a study of shared clonotypes between healthy human individuals. Naive-designated CD8 cells lacked CD45RO, were positively enriched for CCR7, and omitted terminally differentiated effector memory CD45RA+ cells. Assay used: immunoSEQ multiplex PCR; TCRdb lists only in-frame clones, some missing. The data contain about 2 million clones, about 95% of them seen just once; the ten biggest clones take up 1% to 1.5%. Material for sequencing was naive CD8+ T cells sorted from blood. The receptor set was obtained from a man in his late teens or twenties in good health.

A remark on this clone: The junction shows a germline mismatch at one end, possibly a read error. The chain links TRBV7-7 to TRBJ2-5, with 9 bases identical to TRBD1. The length of the CDR3 is 14 residues. Germline values: CDR1 SSHAT, CDR2 FNYEAQ (reference sequence). CDR3 bases: TGTGCTAGCAGCCTACGACAGGGGGGAGAGACCCAGTACTTC. Amino acids: CASSLRQGGETQYF.

The chain links TRBV25-1 to TRBJ2-2; weak D call: TRBD2 (6 bases). In germline, CDR1 is MGHDK, CDR2 SYGVNS. With 10 bases removed from V and 0 bases from J, the gap between germline ends came to 9 bases. This CDR3 has 13 residues. The chain's CDR3 is CATGLANTGELFF. CDR3 sequence (DNA): TGTGCCACGGGACTGGCGAACACCGGGGAGCTGTTTTTT.

The V gene is TRBV4-1, the J gene TRBJ2-2, with 14 bases fitting TRBD2. Germline CDR1 and CDR2: MGHRA and YSYEKL. J was trimmed by 4 bases and V by 5 bases; bases with no gene match: 6. The CDR3 loop spans 17 amino acids. The CDR3 reads CASSEGLAGALTGELFF. As DNA, the CDR3 is TGCGCCAGCAGCGAGGGACTAGCGGGAGCTCTCACCGGGGAGCTGTTTTTT.

The chain recombines TRBV9 with TRBJ1-4; 10 bases match TRBD1. The CDR3 is made up of 14 amino acids. V lost 5 bases, J lost 8 bases, and 6 bases stayed unmatched. Germline lookup yields CDR1 SGDLS and CDR2 YYNGEE. The chain's CDR3 is CASRTDRGREKLFF. In nucleotides, the CDR3 is TGTGCCAGCAGGACGGACAGGGGGAGAGAAAAACTGTTTTTT.

The V and J genes are TRBV9 and TRBJ2-7; 8 bases agree with TRBD1. V dropped 4 bases and J dropped 5; count of bases not matched to a gene: 8. This CDR3 spans 14 amino acids. Germline V CDR1 and CDR2: SGDLS, YYNGEE. CDR3: CASSTGQGWNEQYF. The CDR3 nucleotides are TGTGCCAGCAGCACCGGACAGGGTTGGAACGAGCAGTACTTC. Complete variable domain (other parts from reference TRBV9 and TRBJ2-7): DSGVTQTPKHLITATGQRVTLRCSPRSGDLSVYWYQQSLDQGLQFLIQYYNGEERAKGNILERFSAQQFPDLHSELNLSSLELGDSALYFCASSTGQGWNEQYFGPGTRLTVT.

The J gene is TRBJ2-1, the V gene TRBV27; 14 bases are a match to TRBD2. Germline loops: CDR1 MNHEY, CDR2 SMNVEV (reference sequence). The trim removed 2 bases at V and 4 bases at J, leaving 4 bases unmatched. The CDR3 totals 17 residues. DNA of the CDR3: TGTGCCAGCAGTTTAGGACTAGCGGGGGGCCTGTACAATGAGCAGTTCTTC. It codes for CASSLGLAGGLYNEQFF.

This clone was seen a single time. For the CDR3, the DNA is TGTGCCAGCAGTCCACAGGGTGGGCATGAGCAGTTCTTC. Its translation: CASSPQGGHEQFF. The rearrangement joins TRBV28 to TRBJ2-1, with D possibly being TRBD1 (6 bases). The CDR3 contains 13 residues. CDR1 is MDHEN, CDR2 SYDVKM, per germline. Trimming removed 5 bases from V and 8 bases from J, with 13 bases in between.

Regarding this clone: Other nucleotide sequences in the sample specify the same CDR3. The V call is TRBV5-6, the J call TRBJ2-7; D is perhaps TRBD2 (6 bases). The ends were cut back, 4 bases at V and 4 bases at J, with 12 bases in the middle. Looked up from germline, CDR1 is SGHDT and CDR2 is YYEEEE. The CDR3 is 13 amino acids. In nucleotides, the CDR3 is TGTGCCAGCAGCGCCGGGACTTCATACGAGCAGTACTTC. It is translated as CASSAGTSYEQYF.

The rearrangement joins TRBV7-6 to TRBJ2-5, with D unclear. V gave up 3 bases and J gave up 4 bases, with 6 bases separating them. CDR1 is SGHVS, CDR2 FNYEAQ, per germline. This CDR3 has 12 amino acids. The chain's CDR3 is CASSFPLETQYF. CDR3 sequence (DNA): TGTGCCAGCAGCTTCCCTCTAGAGACCCAGTACTTC.

V usage is TRBV15 and J usage is TRBJ1-4; the match to TRBD1 covers 7 bases. This CDR3 is built from 17 residues. Looked up from germline, CDR1 is LNHNV and CDR2 is YYDKDF (reference sequence). Trimming cost V 1 base and J 0 bases; bases outside gene matches: 5. The CDR3 coding sequence is TGTGCCACCAGCAGAGGTACAGGGGAGGCAACTAATGAAAAACTGTTTTTT. Amino acids: CATSRGTGEATNEKLFF.

The V call is TRBV5-8, the J call TRBJ1-1, with a weak D call TRBD1 (6 bases). Germline V gives CDR1 SGHTS, CDR2 YDEGEE. Deletions cut 4 bases from V and 3 bases from J, with 10 bases between. The CDR3 loop spans 13 amino acids. The DNA for the CDR3 is TGTGCCAGCAGCCCGGGACACTACACTGAAGCTTTCTTT. Encoded protein: CASSPGHYTEAFF.

Note on this clone: The identical CDR3 is also encoded by other nucleotide sequences in the sample. The rearrangement joins TRBV27 to TRBJ2-7, with D tentatively TRBD1 (5 bases). This CDR3 is 14 amino acids long. Trimming cost V 3 bases and J 1 base, with 10 bases left between them. The germline gives CDR1 MNHEY, CDR2 SMNVEV (reference sequence). The CDR3 bases are TGTGCCAGCAGTTTCGCAGGGCCTTCCTACGAGCAGTACTTC. It yields the protein CASSFAGPSYEQYF.

The chain links TRBV28 to TRBJ1-3; TRBD1 is a possible D gene (6 bases). Germline V CDR1 and CDR2: MDHEN, SYDVKM. Trimming stripped 6 bases from V and 0 bases from J, with 18 bases between. CDR3 length equals 17 residues. The CDR3 here is CASSHRGGPGSGNTIYF. The CDR3 bases are TGTGCCAGCAGCCATAGGGGGGGCCCGGGCTCTGGAAACACCATATATTTT.

This sequence joins TRBV10-1 and TRBJ2-2, with TRBD2 matching over 15 bases. V trimming: 0 bases; J trimming: 2 bases; junction bases outside the gene matches: 1. The CDR3 runs 18 residues. CDR1 is WNHNN, CDR2 SYGVQD, per germline (reference sequence). The CDR3 loop reads CASSESGLAGGNTGELFF. CDR3 nucleotide sequence: TGCGCCAGCAGTGAGTCGGGACTAGCGGGAGGAAACACCGGGGAGCTGTTTTTT.

The genes are TRBV27 and TRBJ1-1, with 7 bases that match TRBD1. V lost 2 bases, J lost 1 base, and 13 bases stayed unmatched. The germline V gene encodes CDR1 MNHEY and CDR2 SMNVEV (reference sequence). This CDR3 has 18 residues. CDR3 sequence reads: CASSLAGGQGGANTEAFF. Written as DNA, the CDR3 is TGTGCCAGCAGTTTAGCGGGCGGGCAAGGGGGCGCGAACACTGAAGCTTTCTTT.

This sequence joins TRBV11-2 and TRBJ2-2, with D maybe TRBD2 (6 bases). V lost 5 bases and J 4 bases, leaving 14 bases between the germline ends. Germline assignment: CDR1 SGHAT and CDR2 FQNNGV. The CDR3 length is 15 residues. CDR3: CASSPAPGGTGELFF. In nucleotides, the CDR3 is TGTGCCAGCAGCCCTGCGCCCGGGGGCACCGGGGAGCTGTTTTTT.

This sequence joins TRBV5-1 and TRBJ2-7; 7 bases align to TRBD2. Looked up from germline, CDR1 is SGHRS and CDR2 is YFSETQ. The CDR3 is 15 amino acids. Trimming took 0 bases from V and 0 from J; bases not matched to a gene: 3. CDR3 nucleotide sequence: TGCGCCAGCAGCTTGGTGGGACTATACTCCTACGAGCAGTACTTC. It specifies CASSLVGLYSYEQYF. Looking up the rest from reference TRBV5-1 and TRBJ2-7 gives the full variable domain: KAGVTQTPRYLIKTRGQQVTLSCSPISGHRSVSWYQQTPGQGLQFLFEYFSETQRNKGNFPGRFSGRQFSNSRSEMNVSTLELGDSALYLCASSLVGLYSYEQYFGPGTRLTVT.

For the CDR3, the DNA is TGTGCCAGCAGCTCCGATGGGGGTGAGCAGTTCTTC. Translation: CASSSDGGEQFF. The V gene is TRBV9, the J gene TRBJ2-1, with D perhaps assigned TRBD1 or TRBD2 (5 bases each). Trimming left V 4 bases short and J 9 bases short, with 11 bases between. Germline V gives CDR1 SGDLS, CDR2 YYNGEE. The length of the CDR3 is 12 residues.

About this clone: This sample includes further DNA sequences coding for the same CDR3. The chain links TRBV4-1 to TRBJ2-2; D is ambiguous. CDR1 is MGHRA and CDR2 is YSYEKL in the germline V gene. The CDR3 totals 12 residues. V was trimmed by 4 bases and J by 5 bases, leaving 5 bases between them. The CDR3 loop reads CASSPGTGELFF. The CDR3 DNA reads as TGCGCCAGCAGCCCAGGAACCGGGGAGCTGTTTTTT.

The chain links TRBV5-8 to TRBJ1-1, with D unclear. Trimming cost V 0 bases and J 1 base, with 7 bases left between them. Germline loops: CDR1 SGHTS, CDR2 YDEGEE. This CDR3 is built from 14 residues. DNA for the CDR3: TGTGCCAGCAGCTTGGAAGCAGGGAACACTGAAGCTTTCTTT. It specifies CASSLEAGNTEAFF.

V is TRBV28 and J is TRBJ1-5; 12 nucleotides agree with TRBD1. Germline values: CDR1 MDHEN, CDR2 SYDVKM. CDR3 length equals 19 residues. Germline trimming cut 1 base from V and 2 bases from J; bases unmatched to any gene: 9. CDR3 protein: CASSLSPGQGAYGNQPQHF. CDR3 nucleotides: TGTGCCAGCAGTTTATCCCCGGGACAGGGGGCATATGGCAATCAGCCCCAGCATTTT.

The genes are TRBV18 and TRBJ1-3; no definite D call. The germline gives CDR1 KGHSH, CDR2 LQKENI. This CDR3 spans 16 amino acids. Trimming took off 4 bases at V and 4 bases at J, with 17 bases between the two ends. DNA of the CDR3: TGTGCCAGCTCACGCGAGGACGGGATTTTAGGAAACACCATATATTTT. Translation gives CASSREDGILGNTIYF.

This clone was counted once. One end of the junction fails to match germline, which may point to a read error. The chain employs TRBV4-1 and TRBJ2-7; 7 nucleotides line up with TRBD1. The germline gives CDR1 MGHRA, CDR2 YSYEKL. The length of the CDR3 is 14 residues. DNA of the CDR3: TGCGCCAGCAGCCAAGATTTGGGACAGCTACCTTGGGACTTC. Protein sequence: CASSQDLGQLPWDF.

The gene calls are TRBV11-2 and TRBJ2-7, with 9 bases lining up with TRBD2. This CDR3 comprises 15 residues. The germline CDR1 and CDR2 sequences are SGHAT and FQNNGV. V lost 5 bases, J lost 4 bases, and 9 bases stayed unmatched. CDR3 sequence (DNA): TGTGCCAGCAGCCTCCCCCAGCGGGAGGTATACGAGCAGTACTTC. This codes for CASSLPQREVYEQYF.

This chain links TRBV28 with TRBJ2-5, with D maybe TRBD2 (6 bases). CDR1 and CDR2 from the germline V gene are MDHEN and SYDVKM. V was cut by 6 bases and J by 0 bases, with 17 bases left in between. CDR3 size: 16 residues. DNA for the CDR3: TGTGCCAGCAGCCTATTTCTAGCGACATACCAAGAGACCCAGTACTTC. Translating it yields CASSLFLATYQETQYF.